This TCR beta chain was captured by sequencing in a study of cytomegalovirus exposure and HLA in healthy donors. Trimming shortened V by 3 bases and J by 2 bases, and 14 bases separated the two germline ends. CDR3 length: 15 residues. CDR1 and CDR2 from the germline V gene are GTSNPN and SVGIG (reference sequence). PCR involved 60 Vbeta and 13 Jbeta primers. The assay was immunoSEQ multiplex PCR, and TCRdb's table has in-frame clones only and misses some. The sample records under 200,000 clones, 70% to 80% being singletons. The chain is built from TRBV30 and TRBJ1-5, with D possibly TRBD1 on 5 matching bases. What was sequenced was PBMCs. The sequence derives from a man aged 35-49 years in good health and CMV-seronegative. CDR3: CAWSQGGRGNQPQHF. The CDR3 DNA sequence: TGTGCCTGGAGCCAGGGAGGTAGGGGCAATCAGCCCCAGCATTTT.